This T cell receptor beta chain originates from a study of blood T cell repertoires in COVID-19 (dated by TCRdb to 2018 to 2020). At the level of the whole study: Samples from collaborators originated in the United States, Italy and Spain and spanned both the acute and convalescent phases of COVID-19. The material from the prospective study consisted of cDNA or gDNA derived from T cells, B-cell-depleted T cells, or PBMCs. Subjects who had been exposed to COVID-19, were actively infected with it, or had recovered from it provided the deeply sampled blood TCRbeta repertoires that made up the dataset. The repertoires were released in a freely available public database intended as a resource for research on the immune response to SARS-CoV-2. Samples were obtained from the ongoing ImmuneRACE study (first 160 participants) and from roughly 1,300 subjects provided by 6 global collaborators. The sample metadata nearly always contained a de-identified subject ID, COVID-19 status, age in years and sex. Where HLA class I and class II types were available, the types were taken from metadata supplied by the sample provider, not from assay-based typing. Results the study describes overall, beyond this receptor: How much clinical and demographic metadata was included differed by source and by participant, and the metadata was provided uncurated.

For this clone: Its antigen has not been determined. No quality values exist for individual bases; no much larger clone is one base distant.

Whole blood was collected in K2EDTA tubes by collaborating institutions according to the institutions' own protocols. Collaborator samples were shipped for TCRbeta analysis as frozen whole blood, isolated PBMCs, or DNA extracted from either sample type. From cysteine to phenylalanine, the CDR3 is 14 amino acids long. Only the CDR3 portion is preserved as DNA: 42 bases, with reading frame beginning at the first base. V is cut back by 6 bases and J by 5 bases, with 8 bases in the junction unmatched. Looking up the germline V gene yields CDR1 MNHEY and CDR2 SVGAGI. TCRbeta CDR3 regions were amplified from genomic DNA using the immunoSEQ Assay, a bias-controlled multiplex PCR. In the authors' own workflow: The number of nucleated cells in each sample was estimated by amplification of reference gene primers within the assay. Sequence reads were collapsed and filtered to measure the absolute abundance of every unique TCRbeta CDR3 rearrangement. For each sample, productive Simpson clonality was calculated as the square root of Simpson's diversity index over productive rearrangements. The clones in this table, taken by TCRdb from immuneACCESS, are in-frame only. Not every clone is retained; where verified, under half of the shortfall comes from an unresolved V gene, and the cause of the rest is unknown. V, J and clone size reflect that table, while D and trimming were determined from the DNA. The sample includes roughly 87,000 clones, with approximately 85% observed a single time. Clones ranked in the top ten supply roughly 8% of the sample.

Recombination joined TRBV6-5 with TRBJ2-7; 9 central nucleotides agree with TRBD1. The sample was peripheral blood. The receptor was derived from a man aged 45-65 years with active COVID-19. The CDR3 in this case is CASSSNRGHNEQYF. The nucleotides are TGTGCCAGCAGCTCCAACAGGGGGCATAACGAGCAGTACTTC.